This T cell receptor beta chain came from a study of T cell responses to AZD1222 COVID-19 vaccine. Profiling relied on immunoSEQ multiplex PCR, and the TCRdb table lists in-frame clones only, not all of them. This sample carries about 93,000 clones, approximately 88% of them seen once, and the ten largest clones take about 16%. Germline V gives CDR1 GTSNPN, CDR2 SVGIG (reference sequence). CDR3 size: 14 residues. Trimming pared 2 bases from V and 2 bases from J, leaving 11 bases between. The TCR comes from an adult in good health. V and J are TRBV30 and TRBJ2-3, with D hard to call. The material sequenced was peripheral blood, taken on day 0 of AZD1222 vaccination. CDR3 DNA sequence: TGTGCCTGGAGTATCCAGCCGTACACAGATACGCAGTATTTT. Translation: CAWSIQPYTDTQYF.